This TCR beta chain emerged from a study of blood T cell repertoires in COVID-19. Study-level background: The analysed material was cDNA or gDNA that came from T cells, B-cell-depleted T cells, or PBMCs.

Germline V gene lookup returns CDR1 LNHNV and CDR2 YYDKDF (reference sequence). This CDR3 has 14 residues. V was pared by 0 bases and J by 11 bases, with 14 bases between. This table comes from immunoSEQ multiplex PCR, and its TCRdb copy is limited to in-frame clones, with some not included. The sample contains hundreds of thousands of clones, 70% to 90% of which appear only once. The specimen was peripheral blood. The origin of this receptor is a man in his late teens or twenties with COVID-19, enrolled during active disease. This sequence joins TRBV15 and TRBJ1-5; no firm D call. CDR3 region: CATSRDPEESAQHF. CDR3 in DNA: TGTGCCACCAGCAGAGATCCGGAGGAATCGGCCCAGCATTTT.